The clone carrying this TCR beta chain was counted ten times or more. Antigen unknown. The TCR beta cDNA libraries carried unique molecular identifiers. TCRdb analysed the PCR reads with MiXCR anew, one entry per CDR3 protein. The sample lists 380,000 or so distinct CDR3 sequences; approximately 33% were seen once. V was pared by 6 bases and J by 1 base, with 8 bases of the junction left unmatched. The CDR3 consists of 16 residues. The germline CDR1 and CDR2 sequences are MNHNY and SVGAGI (reference sequence). These data originate in a study of post-analysis software for immune sequencing data. Whole-study context: Both relapsing-remitting and secondary progressive multiple sclerosis featured among the disease courses, as did progressive-relapsing multiple sclerosis. Study-level results: TRBV5-6, TRBV5-1 and TRBV20-1 were among roughly 5 TRBV segments more frequent in patients than controls. Strong co-clustering by F measure linked samples that shared a preparation batch.

Sequencing input: blood. The clonotype originates from a girl aged 10-17 years with multiple sclerosis. V gene TRBV6-6 combines with J gene TRBJ1-1; 10 bases map to TRBD1. The CDR3 DNA reads TGTGCCAGCAGCAACGACAGGGGGCAAGGGAACACTGAAGCTTTCTTT. This translates into CASSNDRGQGNTEAFF.